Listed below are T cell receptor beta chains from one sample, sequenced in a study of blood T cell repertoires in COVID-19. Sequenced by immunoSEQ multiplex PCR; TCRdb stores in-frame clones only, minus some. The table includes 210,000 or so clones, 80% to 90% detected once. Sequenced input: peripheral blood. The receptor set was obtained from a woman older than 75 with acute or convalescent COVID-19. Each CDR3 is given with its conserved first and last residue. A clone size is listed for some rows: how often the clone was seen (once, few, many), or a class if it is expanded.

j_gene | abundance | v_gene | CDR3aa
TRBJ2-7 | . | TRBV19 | CASSMTGAFAPYEQYF
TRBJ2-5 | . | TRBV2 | CASSVLGIQETQYF
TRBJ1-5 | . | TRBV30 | CAWSAGNQPQHF
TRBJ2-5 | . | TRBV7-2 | CASSIRTSAETQYF
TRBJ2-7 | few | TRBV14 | CASSREGAYEQYF
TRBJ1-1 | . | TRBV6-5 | CASILDRPGTEAFF
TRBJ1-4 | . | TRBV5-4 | CASSPRDWNEKLFF
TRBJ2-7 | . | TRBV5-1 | CASSYGDSRHEQYF
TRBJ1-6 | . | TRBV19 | CASSINEGANSPLHF
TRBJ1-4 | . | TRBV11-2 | CASSERDEKLFF
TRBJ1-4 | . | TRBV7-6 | CASSQKTGGGNEKLFF
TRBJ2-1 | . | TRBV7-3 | CASSLAGANEQFF
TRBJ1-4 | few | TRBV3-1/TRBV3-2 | CASSRTGSEKLFF
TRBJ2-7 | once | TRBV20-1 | CSASRVVAGTYEQYF
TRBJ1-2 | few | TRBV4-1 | CASSQTLMGGRTYGYTF
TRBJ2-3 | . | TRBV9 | CASSPKRRGVTQYF
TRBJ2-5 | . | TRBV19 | CASSATGTGGETQYF